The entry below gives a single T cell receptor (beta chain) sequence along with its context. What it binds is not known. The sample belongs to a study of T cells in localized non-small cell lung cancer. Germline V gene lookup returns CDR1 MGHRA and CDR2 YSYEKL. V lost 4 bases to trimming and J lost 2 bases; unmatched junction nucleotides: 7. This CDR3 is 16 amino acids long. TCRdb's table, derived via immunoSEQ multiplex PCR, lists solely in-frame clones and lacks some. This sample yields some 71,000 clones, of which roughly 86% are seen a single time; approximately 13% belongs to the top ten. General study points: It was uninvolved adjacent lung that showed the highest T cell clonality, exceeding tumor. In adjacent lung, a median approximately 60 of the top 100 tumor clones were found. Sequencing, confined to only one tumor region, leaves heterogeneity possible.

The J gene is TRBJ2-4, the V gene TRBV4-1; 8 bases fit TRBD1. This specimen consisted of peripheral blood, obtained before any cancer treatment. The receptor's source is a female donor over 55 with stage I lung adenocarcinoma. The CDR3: CASSLPDRATKNIQYF. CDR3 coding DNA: TGCGCCAGCAGCCTCCCGGACAGGGCAACCAAAAACATTCAGTACTTC.